This TCR beta chain was sequenced in a study of PD-1 blockade in classical Hodgkin lymphoma. The table came from immunoSEQ multiplex PCR; TCRdb's copy has only in-frame clones and leaves some out. Seen here are tens of thousands of clones, 75% to 95% observed once, and the top ten hold under 3.5%. Between the trimmed V and J ends, which lost 6 bases and 7 bases, there was a span of 12 bases. This CDR3 comprises 12 residues. Germline-derived CDR1 and CDR2 are MNHEY and SVGAGI. Time point in this sample: cycle 4 day 1 (C4D1), after around six weeks of nivolumab. Following autologous stem cell transplantation, relapse occurred in every patient, and exposure to brentuximab vedotin varied.

The source is a human donor with classical Hodgkin lymphoma. The J gene is TRBJ1-2, the V gene TRBV6-5; D gene unclear. The input for sequencing was peripheral blood mononuclear cells (PBMCs), taken before the fourth cycle of nivolumab. The DNA for the CDR3 is TGTGCCAGCAGAACCCTGGGGTTTGGCTACACCTTC. Encoded protein: CASRTLGFGYTF.